This entry describes one TCR beta chain. Its antigen is undetermined. These data originate in a study of cytomegalovirus exposure and HLA in healthy donors. Study-wide points: The study put 150 to 200 TCR beta chains on its list as cytomegalovirus-associated. A later analysis found first-cohort TCR clusters tended to co-occur in the 90 to 150 validation repertoires.

Trimming left V 0 bases short and J 6 bases short, with 13 bases between. The V gene's germline CDR1 is SGHDT and CDR2 YYEEEE. The CDR3 covers 14 residues. Measured with immunoSEQ multiplex PCR; TCRdb has only the in-frame clones, and not every one. This sample has around 190,000 clones; 86% occur once, and the top ten carry more than 1.1%. The sample taken for sequencing was PBMCs. The TCR sequence derives from a woman aged 18-29 years in good health and CMV-seronegative. V is TRBV5-6 and J is TRBJ2-7; D may be TRBD2 (6 bases). In DNA form, the CDR3 reads TGTGCCAGCAGCTTGGGCTCGGGGGTGTCCGAGCAGTACTTC. Translation gives CASSLGSGVSEQYF.